This entry lists 22 T cell receptor beta chains sequenced from one sample in a study of CD8 T cells in ankylosing spondylitis. MiXCR, run by TCRdb on the 5' RACE reads, gives a single entry per CDR3 protein. Among roughly 240,000 distinct CDR3 sequences listed, approximately 30% were seen once. Sample: blood, either unsorted or a sorted T cell fraction (not recorded which). The receptor source for this set is a male donor with ankylosing spondylitis or in good health (not recorded which).

In this sample, this clonotype turned up a few times. V gene TRBV5-1 combines with J gene TRBJ1-1; D gene uncertain. There are 14 residues in the CDR3. Trimming cost V 1 base and J 1 base, with 8 bases left between them. Germline CDR1 is SGHRS and CDR2 is YFSETQ. The CDR3 protein is CASSLTRPNTEAFF. In DNA form, the CDR3 reads TGCGCCAGCAGCTTGACGAGACCGAACACTGAAGCTTTCTTT.

There are many counts of this clonotype. This chain connects TRBV20-1 to TRBJ2-1, with 10 bases matching TRBD2. From germline, CDR1 is DFQATT and CDR2 SNEGSKA (reference sequence). The CDR3 is 13 residues long. Trimming took 5 bases from V and 7 from J; bases not matched to a gene: 5. The CDR3 reads CSAQLAGWNEQFF. CDR3 coding DNA: TGCAGTGCTCAACTAGCGGGGTGGAATGAGCAGTTCTTC.

This clonotype showed up just once. The J gene is TRBJ2-1, the V gene TRBV15; 7 nucleotides align to TRBD1. The CDR3 is 15 amino acids. Germline trimming cut 6 bases from V and 10 bases from J; bases unmatched to any gene: 15. Germline V gene sequence: CDR1 LNHNV, CDR2 YYDKDF (reference sequence). The CDR3 sequence: CATSRTGPGDGEQFF. CDR3 nucleotide sequence: TGTGCCACCAGTCGGACAGGCCCTGGAGACGGGGAGCAGTTCTTC. The full variable domain, in which reference TRBV15 and TRBJ2-1 provide the parts outside the CDR3, is DAMVIQNPRYQVTQFGKPVTLSCSQTLNHNVMYWYQQKSSQAPKLLFHYYDKDFNNEADTPDNFQSRRPNTSFCFLDIRSPGLGDTAMYLCATSRTGPGDGEQFFGPGTRLTVL.

The gene calls are TRBV5-1 and TRBJ2-1; 9 bases are a match to TRBD2. The CDR3 consists of 17 residues. V lost 0 bases to trimming and J lost 7 bases; unmatched junction nucleotides: 11. Germline-derived CDR1 and CDR2 are SGHRS and YFSETQ. This CDR3 is CASSLGYGGGARNEQFF. CDR3 nucleotides: TGCGCCAGCAGCTTGGGGTACGGCGGGGGGGCGAGGAATGAGCAGTTCTTC. Supplemented by reference TRBV5-1 and TRBJ2-1, the full variable domain reads KAGVTQTPRYLIKTRGQQVTLSCSPISGHRSVSWYQQTPGQGLQFLFEYFSETQRNKGNFPGRFSGRQFSNSRSEMNVSTLELGDSALYLCASSLGYGGGARNEQFFGPGTRLTVL.

Here the CDR3 reads CSAQLAQGRETQYF. CDR3 in DNA: TGCAGTGCCCAGCTAGCCCAGGGGCGAGAGACCCAGTACTTC. The V and J genes are TRBV20-1 and TRBJ2-5, with a tentative D call TRBD1 (6 bases). Germline V gene lookup returns CDR1 DFQATT and CDR2 SNEGSKA (reference sequence). The CDR3 has 14 amino acids. The V end was cut by 6 bases, the J end by 4 bases, with 18 bases between.

This clonotype was seen a handful of times. The chain carries TRBV20-1 and TRBJ2-3; no clear D. The germline gives CDR1 DFQATT, CDR2 SNEGSKA (reference sequence). The length of the CDR3 is 17 residues. V gave up 4 bases and J gave up 0 bases, with 20 bases separating them. CDR3 in amino acids: CSAIMDRSTSSTDTQYF. DNA of the CDR3: TGCAGTGCTATAATGGACCGTTCCACTTCTAGCACAGATACGCAGTATTTT.

The chain combines TRBV5-6 with TRBJ2-5; D is possibly TRBD2 (6 bases). The CDR3 length is 14 residues. The V gene lost 6 bases and the J gene lost 4 bases, with 16 bases spanning the gap. Germline V gene sequence: CDR1 SGHDT, CDR2 YYEEEE. DNA for the CDR3: TGTGCCAGCACCCAACAGGAAGCGGGAGAGACCCAGTACTTC. It is translated as CASTQQEAGETQYF.

The CDR3: CASSQPGQEYEQYF. The CDR3 bases are TGTGCCAGCAGCCAACCGGGACAAGAATACGAGCAGTACTTC. This chain connects TRBV7-6 to TRBJ2-7; a weak D match, TRBD1 (6 bases). This CDR3 contains 14 residues. CDR1 is SGHVS and CDR2 is FNYEAQ in the germline V gene. The germline V and J ends were trimmed by 5 bases and 4 bases, with 15 bases remaining between them.

The gene calls are TRBV12-3 or TRBV12-4 and TRBJ2-1; D is unclear. Trimming left V 10 bases short and J 0 bases short, with 13 bases between. The CDR3 contains 14 residues. The CDR3 here is CATLAPPSYNEQFF. CDR3 nucleotides: TGTGCCACGCTCGCCCCGCCCTCCTACAATGAGCAGTTCTTC.

This chain links TRBV12-3 or TRBV12-4 with TRBJ2-7, with 12 bases matching TRBD1. J gave up 2 bases and V 6 bases, and 5 bases lay outside the gene matches. The CDR3 loop spans 15 amino acids. In DNA form, the CDR3 reads TGTGCCAGCAGCCCCGGGACAGGGGGCGCCTACGAGCAGTACTTC. This sequence encodes CASSPGTGGAYEQYF.

The rearrangement links TRBV4-2 to TRBJ2-7; TRBD2 agrees at 10 bases. Germline lookup yields CDR1 LGHNA and CDR2 YNFKEQ. CDR3 length: 16 residues. The V and J ends lost 4 bases and 3 bases, in that order; junction bases with no gene match: 9. The CDR3 region has the DNA TGTGCCAGCAGCCGGAACTCCGGGACTAGCGTCTACGAGCAGTACTTC. Protein sequence: CASSRNSGTSVYEQYF.

The chain has TRBV4-1 and TRBJ2-3; TRBD2 agrees at 16 bases. J gave up 4 bases and V 3 bases, and 10 bases lay outside the gene matches. CDR1 MGHRA and CDR2 YSYEKL come from the germline V gene. The CDR3 has 19 residues. CDR3 nucleotides: TGCGCCAGCAGCCAGCTCGGGACTAGCGGGAGGGGGGGGGCAGATACGCAGTATTTT. Translating gives CASSQLGTSGRGGADTQYF.

The V gene is TRBV29-1, the J gene TRBJ1-1; TRBD1 is a possible D gene (6 bases). CDR1 is SQVTM and CDR2 is ANQGSEA in the germline V gene. The germline V and J ends were trimmed by 8 bases and 2 bases, with 21 bases remaining between them. This CDR3 comprises 15 residues. Here the CDR3 DNA reads TGCAGCTCCACCGGGACCCTACAGGGAAACACTGAAGCTTTCTTT. Translating gives CSSTGTLQGNTEAFF.

This clonotype has a handful of counts. The CDR3 sequence is CSVGSQGQGATNEKLFF. In DNA form, the CDR3 reads TGCAGCGTTGGTTCTCAGGGACAGGGAGCAACTAATGAAAAACTGTTTTTT. The chain employs TRBV29-1 and TRBJ1-4; 9 bases are a match to TRBD1. This CDR3 is built from 17 residues. Germline loops: CDR1 SQVTM, CDR2 ANQGSEA. Germline trimming cut 4 bases from V and 0 bases from J; bases unmatched to any gene: 9.

This clonotype was seen only a few times. The chain combines TRBV5-5 with TRBJ1-2; 8 nucleotides align to TRBD1. Germline CDR1 is SGHKS and CDR2 is YYEKEE (reference sequence). V lost 6 bases, J lost 7 bases, and 11 bases stayed unmatched. The CDR3 is made up of 14 amino acids. CDR3 DNA: TGTGCCAGCACCTTAGACGGGACAGGAGTTGGCTACACCTTC. Encoded protein: CASTLDGTGVGYTF.

This clonotype appeared a single time. V gene TRBV3-1 combines with J gene TRBJ1-2, with TRBD1 identical over 8 bases. Per the germline V gene, CDR1 is LGHDT and CDR2 is YNNKEL (reference sequence). The CDR3 is 15 residues long. V trimming: 0 bases; J trimming: 6 bases; junction bases outside the gene matches: 6. The DNA for the CDR3 is TGTGCCAGCAGCCAAGATTTCCAGGGGGCGGATGGCTACACCTTC. Its translation is CASSQDFQGADGYTF.

The chain recombines TRBV6-1 with TRBJ2-1; 7 nucleotides align to TRBD2. The CDR3 spans 16 residues. V shed 6 bases and J 1 base; nucleotides not matched to a gene: 9. From germline, CDR1 is MNHNS and CDR2 SASEGT. CDR3 DNA: TGTGCCAGCAGGGGCTCTAGCGGCCGATCCTACAATGAGCAGTTCTTC. Protein product: CASRGSSGRSYNEQFF.

The chain combines TRBV12-3 or TRBV12-4 with TRBJ1-2; the D is unclear. The CDR3 runs 13 residues. Trimming cost V 7 bases and J 5 bases, with 14 bases left between them. The CDR3 DNA follows: TGTGCCAGCATGATAAGGGATGGTTATGGCTACACCTTC. Protein sequence: CASMIRDGYGYTF.

The chain links TRBV15 to TRBJ2-5; D is possibly TRBD1 or TRBD2 (5 bases each). Deletions cut 1 base from V and 3 bases from J, with 15 bases between. The CDR3 is 16 amino acids. The germline V gene has CDR1 LNHNV and CDR2 YYDKDF (reference sequence). This CDR3 reads CATSRGLGRGEETQYF. The CDR3 nucleotides read TGTGCCACCAGCAGAGGGCTGGGCCGAGGGGAAGAGACCCAGTACTTC.

This chain connects TRBV12-3 or TRBV12-4 to TRBJ2-7; D possibly corresponds to TRBD1 (6 bases). V lost 5 bases, J lost 2 bases, and 16 bases lay in between. The CDR3 extends over 15 amino acids. This CDR3 is CASSPHRDTPYEQYF. In DNA, the CDR3 is TGTGCCAGCAGTCCCCACCGGGACACTCCCTACGAGCAGTACTTC.

The gene calls are TRBV4-2 and TRBJ2-7; D call uncertain. Germline V gene lookup returns CDR1 LGHNA and CDR2 YNFKEQ. The length of the CDR3 is 14 residues. V shed 3 bases and J shed 2 bases, with 11 bases lying between them. CDR3 in DNA: TGTGCCAGCAGCCACCCCGACAAGACCTACGAGCAGTACTTC. As protein: CASSHPDKTYEQYF.

The chain is built from TRBV5-1 and TRBJ2-3; no clear D gene. V shed 1 base and J shed 0 bases, with 3 bases lying between them. The length of the CDR3 is 13 residues. Germline values: CDR1 SGHRS, CDR2 YFSETQ. The CDR3 DNA reads TGCGCCAGCAGCTTGCAGAGCACAGATACGCAGTATTTT. This codes for CASSLQSTDTQYF.